Listed here are 26 T cell receptor beta chains from one sample, sequenced in a study of OX40 agonist ivuxolimab in advanced cancers. The protocol was immunoSEQ multiplex PCR, while the TCRdb copy is restricted to in-frame clones and leaves out a portion. This table has about 82,000 clones, roughly 92% appearing once. The sample consisted of CD4+ or CD8+ T cells sorted from blood, taken in a trial of the OX40 agonist ivuxolimab. All receptors come from an adult with an advanced solid tumor such as melanoma, head and neck, liver or kidney cancer.

V and J are TRBV19 and TRBJ1-1, with a tentative D call TRBD1 (6 bases). This CDR3 is built from 15 residues. The germline V gene has CDR1 LNHDA and CDR2 SQIVND (reference sequence). Trimming shortened V by 7 bases and J by 1 base, and 16 bases separated the two germline ends. The CDR3 region is CASIDRQLENTEAFF. The CDR3 DNA sequence: TGTGCCAGTATCGACAGGCAACTCGAGAACACTGAAGCTTTCTTT.

The chain employs TRBV9 and TRBJ2-1; no clear D. The ends were cut back, 2 bases at V and 5 bases at J, with 8 bases in the middle. Germline V gene data show CDR1 as SGDLS and CDR2 as YYNGEE. This CDR3 region has 13 residues. CDR3 region: CASSVHHDNEQFF. In DNA, the CDR3 is TGTGCCAGCAGCGTTCACCATGACAATGAGCAGTTCTTC. The variable domain in full, completed from reference TRBV9 and TRBJ2-1, reads DSGVTQTPKHLITATGQRVTLRCSPRSGDLSVYWYQQSLDQGLQFLIQYYNGEERAKGNILERFSAQQFPDLHSELNLSSLELGDSALYFCASSVHHDNEQFFGPGTRLTVL.

The V and J genes are TRBV7-6 and TRBJ1-1; D call uncertain. V was pared by 4 bases and J by 0 bases, with 15 bases between. The CDR3 spans 16 residues. Germline values: CDR1 SGHVS, CDR2 FNYEAQ. For the CDR3, the DNA is TGTGCCAGCAGCTCCAGGAGCCCCACAATGAACACTGAAGCTTTCTTT. Translating it yields CASSSRSPTMNTEAFF.

The chain joins TRBV30 to TRBJ2-1; D unclear. V lost 3 bases and J lost 4, with 4 bases in between. This CDR3 contains 11 residues. In germline, CDR1 is GTSNPN, CDR2 SVGIG (reference sequence). In nucleotides, the CDR3 is TGTGCCTGGAGGCCGTACAATGAGCAGTTCTTC. This gives the protein CAWRPYNEQFF.

In its sample, this clone was seen a few times. The V and J genes are TRBV15 and TRBJ1-6; a weak D match, TRBD1 (5 bases). The CDR3 sequence is 15 residues long. Between the trimmed V and J ends, which lost 3 bases and 5 bases, there was a span of 11 bases. Germline V gives CDR1 LNHNV, CDR2 YYDKDF (reference sequence). The chain's CDR3 is CATSSRDVHNSPLHF. The CDR3 DNA reads as TGTGCCACCAGCAGCCGGGACGTCCATAATTCACCCCTCCACTTT.

This chain connects TRBV9 to TRBJ2-5, with D maybe TRBD1 (5 bases). The length of the CDR3 is 14 residues. The germline V gene has CDR1 SGDLS and CDR2 YYNGEE. Trimming took off 0 bases at V and 5 bases at J, with 11 bases between the two ends. The CDR3 coding sequence is TGTGCCAGCAGCGTAGGGCAGGGTGGGGAGACCCAGTACTTC. Translation gives CASSVGQGGETQYF.

J is TRBJ1-1 and V is TRBV15; D remains unclear. CDR3 length: 13 amino acids. Between the trimmed V and J ends, which lost 3 bases and 8 bases, there was a span of 13 bases. Germline V CDR1 and CDR2: LNHNV, YYDKDF (reference sequence). This CDR3 reads CATSRGTGREAFF. CDR3 nucleotides: TGTGCCACCAGCAGGGGAACTGGACGGGAAGCTTTCTTT.

The rearrangement joins TRBV9 to TRBJ2-5; D unclear. V lost 2 bases to trimming and J lost 2 bases, with 16 bases between them. This CDR3 is 16 amino acids long. CDR1 and CDR2 (germline): SGDLS, YYNGEE. As DNA, the CDR3 is TGTGCCAGCAGCGTGGGCTCCCTAGTAGGGCAAGAGACCCAGTACTTC. Its translation: CASSVGSLVGQETQYF.

The count of this clone is one. V usage is TRBV5-1 and J usage is TRBJ2-7; the match to TRBD1 covers 10 bases. The junction had 11 bases not matched to a gene; V was cut back by 4 bases and J by 4 bases. From germline, CDR1 is SGHRS and CDR2 YFSETQ. This CDR3 comprises 16 residues. In nucleotides, the CDR3 is TGCGCCAGCAGCCCCCGACTAGGGACAGGGGCTTACGAGCAGTACTTC. Its translation: CASSPRLGTGAYEQYF.

This clone came up once. This chain joins TRBV5-4 and TRBJ2-1; maybe TRBD2 (5 bases). Germline CDR1 reads SGHNT; CDR2 reads YYREEE (reference sequence). This CDR3 contains 14 residues. V was cut by 1 base and J by 7 bases, with 12 bases left in between. As DNA, the CDR3 is TGTGCCAGCAGCTTGCGAGCGGCTTCGAATGAGCAGTTCTTC. It translates to CASSLRAASNEQFF.

The V call is TRBV6-1, the J call TRBJ2-1; D perhaps matches TRBD2 (5 bases). The germline V gene encodes CDR1 MNHNS and CDR2 SASEGT. V dropped 2 bases and J dropped 7 bases, with 15 bases sitting between them. This CDR3 comprises 15 residues. The CDR3 spells CASSENGFRENEQFF. The DNA for the CDR3 is TGTGCCAGCAGTGAAAATGGATTTAGGGAGAATGAGCAGTTCTTC.

V is TRBV5-1 and J is TRBJ2-5; 7 bases are a match to TRBD1. J gave up 2 bases and V 4 bases, and 2 bases lay outside the gene matches. From germline, CDR1 is SGHRS and CDR2 YFSETQ. The CDR3 runs to 13 residues. The CDR3 is CASSTGQQETQYF. In DNA, the CDR3 is TGCGCCAGCAGCACGGGACAGCAAGAGACCCAGTACTTC.

V and J are TRBV20-1 and TRBJ2-7, with D uncertain. The CDR3 contains 10 residues. V was trimmed by 5 bases and J by 4 bases, leaving 6 bases between them. Germline assignment: CDR1 DFQATT and CDR2 SNEGSKA (reference sequence). The CDR3 reads CSALGYEQYF. The CDR3 DNA sequence: TGCAGTGCTTTGGGATACGAGCAGTACTTC.

The chain employs TRBV27 and TRBJ1-4; D uncertain. CDR1 is MNHEY, CDR2 SMNVEV, per germline (reference sequence). The ends were cut back, 6 bases at V and 0 bases at J, with 8 bases in the middle. There are 14 residues in the CDR3. In DNA form, the CDR3 reads TGTGCCAGCAGAACCTTTGCAACTAATGAAAAACTGTTTTTT. As protein: CASRTFATNEKLFF.

This clone appeared a single time. This chain connects TRBV19 to TRBJ2-2; TRBD2 matches at 11 bases. This CDR3 region has 14 residues. Germline V gene data show CDR1 as LNHDA and CDR2 as SQIVND (reference sequence). The junction had 5 bases not matched to a gene; V was cut back by 8 bases and J by 6 bases. CDR3 nucleotide sequence: TGTGCCAGTGGTGCTAGCGGGAGGCCCGGGGAGCTGTTTTTT. It is translated as CASGASGRPGELFF.

The chain uses TRBV28 and TRBJ2-1, with D perhaps TRBD1 or TRBD2 (7 bases each). Germline V gives CDR1 MDHEN, CDR2 SYDVKM. The V end was cut by 6 bases, the J end by 2 bases, with 14 bases between. The CDR3 spans 15 residues. CDR3 protein: CASRLGRGPYNEQFF. Written as DNA, the CDR3 is TGTGCCAGCAGATTGGGGAGGGGGCCCTACAATGAGCAGTTCTTC.

As for this clone: Germline is not matched at one junction end, which may reflect a read error. The CDR3 DNA is TGTGCCAGCAGTTTATCACAGCCAACCTCCAACAATGAGCAGTTCTTC. Amino acids: CASSLSQPTSNNEQFF. The chain employs TRBV28 and TRBJ2-1; no reliable D call. This CDR3 spans 16 amino acids. Looked up from germline, CDR1 is MDHEN and CDR2 is SYDVKM. The full variable domain, completed using reference TRBV28 and TRBJ2-1, is DVKVTQSSRYLVKRTGEKVFLECVQDMDHENMFWYRQDPGLGLRLIYFSYDVKMKEKGDIPEGYSVSREKKERFSLILESASTNQTSMYLCASSLSQPTSNNEQFFGPGTRLTVL.

V is TRBV19 and J is TRBJ2-3; 9 nucleotides match TRBD2. J lost 2 bases, V lost 5 bases, and 8 bases had no gene match. Germline loops: CDR1 LNHDA, CDR2 SQIVND (reference sequence). The CDR3 consists of 16 residues. The CDR3 reads CASSPFLAGITDTQYF. The CDR3 DNA sequence: TGTGCCAGTAGTCCCTTCCTAGCGGGGATCACAGATACGCAGTATTTT.

J is TRBJ1-3 and V is TRBV18; no reliable D call. From germline, CDR1 is KGHSH and CDR2 LQKENI. The CDR3 has 15 amino acids. V dropped 4 bases and J dropped 0 bases, with 10 bases sitting between them. CDR3: CASSRPFGSGNTIYF. The CDR3 nucleotides are TGTGCCAGCTCACGGCCCTTCGGCTCTGGAAACACCATATATTTT.

The count of this clone is one. The chain joins TRBV6-5 to TRBJ2-1; possibly TRBD1 for D (5 bases). This CDR3 is built from 15 residues. V lost 7 bases and J 2 bases, leaving 15 bases between the germline ends. Germline lookup yields CDR1 MNHEY and CDR2 SVGAGI. CDR3 DNA sequence: TGTGCCAGCACCCCAACAGGAAACCCCTACAATGAGCAGTTCTTC. Translation gives CASTPTGNPYNEQFF.

V usage is TRBV6-1 and J usage is TRBJ1-2; 9 nucleotides align to TRBD1. The V gene's germline CDR1 is MNHNS and CDR2 SASEGT. The CDR3 spans 15 residues. V trimming: 4 bases; J trimming: 8 bases; junction bases outside the gene matches: 11. CDR3 sequence reads: CASSVGTGSLRGYTF. As DNA, the CDR3 is TGTGCCAGCAGTGTCGGGACAGGGTCCCTTCGCGGCTACACCTTC.

The rearrangement uses TRBV9 and TRBJ2-7; no definite D call. Germline V gene data show CDR1 as SGDLS and CDR2 as YYNGEE. The length of the CDR3 is 15 residues. Trimming shortened V by 0 bases and J by 2 bases, and 12 bases separated the two germline ends. DNA for the CDR3: TGTGCCAGCAGCGTAGGGGCAGGTCCCCCCTACGAGCAGTACTTC. Protein sequence: CASSVGAGPPYEQYF. The variable domain in full, completed from reference TRBV9 and TRBJ2-7, reads DSGVTQTPKHLITATGQRVTLRCSPRSGDLSVYWYQQSLDQGLQFLIQYYNGEERAKGNILERFSAQQFPDLHSELNLSSLELGDSALYFCASSVGAGPPYEQYFGPGTRLTVT.

This chain links TRBV15 with TRBJ2-7; D uncertain. The CDR3 totals 15 residues. Germline assignment: CDR1 LNHNV and CDR2 YYDKDF (reference sequence). With 0 bases removed from V and 2 bases from J, the gap between germline ends came to 11 bases. This chain's CDR3 is CATSRDIAYAYEQYF. The CDR3 DNA reads as TGTGCCACCAGCAGAGATATTGCGTATGCCTACGAGCAGTACTTC.

The rearrangement uses TRBV18 and TRBJ2-4, with D maybe TRBD2 (6 bases). The CDR3 extends over 15 amino acids. Germline V lookup: CDR1 KGHSH, CDR2 LQKENI. V shed 1 base and J shed 0 bases, with 7 bases lying between them. CDR3 sequence (DNA): TGTGCCAGCTCACCACAGGAGGGAGCCAAAAACATTCAGTACTTC. Its translation is CASSPQEGAKNIQYF.

The chain recombines TRBV7-2 with TRBJ2-1; 11 bases fit TRBD2. Germline V gene lookup returns CDR1 SGHTA and CDR2 FQGNSA. J gave up 6 bases and V 5 bases, and 6 bases lay outside the gene matches. There are 15 residues in the CDR3. The CDR3 DNA is TGTGCCAGCAGCCTTGTGACTAGCGGGATCAATGAGCAGTTCTTC. It is translated as CASSLVTSGINEQFF.

The chain is built from TRBV5-4 and TRBJ2-5; D possibly uses TRBD1 or TRBD2 (7 bases each). Germline CDR1 reads SGHNT; CDR2 reads YYREEE (reference sequence). This CDR3 is 16 amino acids long. The V end lost 0 bases, the J end lost 5 bases, and 17 bases lay between the germline ends. CDR3 protein: CASSLAQTGRGETQYF. The DNA for the CDR3 is TGTGCCAGCAGCTTGGCCCAGACAGGGCGGGGGGAGACCCAGTACTTC.